The 32 T cell receptor beta chains below come from one sample, sequenced in a study of cytomegalovirus exposure and HLA in healthy donors. Amplification used 60 Vbeta primers and 13 Jbeta primers. Only in-frame clones appear in the TCRdb table, and some are missing; sequencing was by immunoSEQ multiplex PCR. This table has 84,000 or so clones, roughly 80% appearing once. Sequencing input: PBMCs. The source is a man aged 25-45 years in good health and CMV-seronegative.

This clone has a handful of counts. The chain couples TRBV6-1 to TRBJ2-1; TRBD2 aligns across 10 bases. CDR3 length equals 15 residues. Germline loops: CDR1 MNHNS, CDR2 SASEGT. Trimming cost V 8 bases and J 6 bases; bases outside gene matches: 10. The CDR3 sequence: CASFPNSGGFNEQFF. The DNA of the CDR3 is TGTGCCAGCTTTCCCAATAGCGGGGGGTTCAATGAGCAGTTCTTC.

The V and J genes are TRBV4-2 and TRBJ2-7, with TRBD2 identical over 13 bases. V trimming: 4 bases; J trimming: 3 bases; junction bases outside the gene matches: 3. The germline V gene has CDR1 LGHNA and CDR2 YNFKEQ. The CDR3 runs to 15 residues. CDR3 loop: CASSPGTSGDYEQYF. Here the CDR3 DNA reads TGTGCCAGCAGCCCTGGGACTAGCGGGGACTACGAGCAGTACTTC.

The chain carries TRBV9 and TRBJ1-2, with 11 bases identical to TRBD1. Germline V gene lookup returns CDR1 SGDLS and CDR2 YYNGEE. V lost 5 bases to trimming and J lost 0 bases; unmatched junction nucleotides: 6. The CDR3 contains 16 residues. CDR3 amino acids: CASRGTGGLPNYGYTF. CDR3 DNA: TGTGCCAGCAGAGGGACAGGGGGACTTCCTAACTATGGCTACACCTTC.

The V and J genes are TRBV7-2 and TRBJ1-3, with 7 bases lining up with TRBD1. The V segment lost 5 bases and the J segment 0 bases; nucleotides outside the gene matches: 7. The CDR3 has 16 amino acids. The V gene's germline CDR1 is SGHTA and CDR2 FQGNSA. The DNA for the CDR3 is TGTGCCAGCAGCCCGGGACAGACCTACTCTGGAAACACCATATATTTT. Protein product: CASSPGQTYSGNTIYF.

The chain is built from TRBV6-4 and TRBJ1-1; TRBD1 aligns across 9 bases. The V gene end was trimmed by 6 bases and the J gene end by 4 bases; junction bases not matched to a gene: 9. The germline V gene has CDR1 MRHNA and CDR2 SNTAGT. The CDR3 is 15 amino acids. This CDR3 reads CASRRGTGPSTEAFF. The CDR3 bases are TGTGCCAGCAGACGAGGGACAGGGCCAAGCACTGAAGCTTTCTTT.

The rearrangement links TRBV12-5 to TRBJ1-1; 9 bases are a match to TRBD1. J lost 5 bases, V lost 9 bases, and 7 bases had no gene match. The CDR3 has 13 residues. CDR1 and CDR2 from the germline V gene are LGHNT and FRNRAP. In DNA, the CDR3 is TGTGCTAGCGCTGACAGGGGGTGGACTGAAGCTTTCTTT. Its translation is CASADRGWTEAFF.

This sequence joins TRBV5-1 and TRBJ2-3, with 9 bases matching TRBD2. V lost 2 bases, J lost 0 bases, and 10 bases stayed unmatched. Germline assignment: CDR1 SGHRS and CDR2 YFSETQ. The CDR3 contains 18 residues. The CDR3 region is CASSFGLAGRPSTDTQYF. The CDR3 DNA reads as TGCGCCAGCAGCTTCGGTCTAGCGGGACGCCCTAGCACAGATACGCAGTATTTT. Full variable domain (rest looked up from reference TRBV5-1 and TRBJ2-3): KAGVTQTPRYLIKTRGQQVTLSCSPISGHRSVSWYQQTPGQGLQFLFEYFSETQRNKGNFPGRFSGRQFSNSRSEMNVSTLELGDSALYLCASSFGLAGRPSTDTQYFGPGTRLTVL.

This rearrangement joins TRBV25-1 to TRBJ1-4; TRBD1 aligns across 8 bases. The CDR3 loop spans 18 amino acids. The V and J ends lost 7 bases and 4 bases, in that order; junction bases with no gene match: 17. Germline CDR1 and CDR2: MGHDK and SYGVNS. CDR3 sequence: CASTKGSGGGSFNEKLFF. CDR3 sequence (DNA): TGTGCCAGCACCAAAGGGTCAGGGGGCGGATCTTTTAATGAAAAACTGTTTTTT.

The gene calls are TRBV4-2 and TRBJ2-6; no clear D. Germline lookup yields CDR1 LGHNA and CDR2 YNFKEQ. V was pared by 0 bases and J by 0 bases, with 6 bases between. CDR3 length: 16 amino acids. CDR3 region: CASSQDQSSGANVLTF. As DNA, the CDR3 is TGTGCCAGCAGCCAAGATCAGTCCTCTGGGGCCAACGTCCTGACTTTC.

This rearrangement joins TRBV2 to TRBJ2-5; possibly TRBD2 for D (6 bases). V shed 8 bases and J shed 0 bases, with 10 bases lying between them. From germline, CDR1 is SNHLY and CDR2 FYNNEI. CDR3 length: 13 residues. The DNA of the CDR3 is TGTGCCAGCGCTCGGGACTACCAAGAGACCCAGTACTTC. Protein sequence: CASARDYQETQYF.

V is TRBV19 and J is TRBJ1-1, with D maybe TRBD1 (6 bases). CDR1 and CDR2 from the germline V gene are LNHDA and SQIVND (reference sequence). Trimming pared 5 bases from V and 11 bases from J, leaving 15 bases between. The CDR3 is made up of 12 amino acids. The chain's CDR3 is CASSPGGPGAFF. The CDR3 DNA follows: TGTGCCAGTAGTCCGGGGGGGCCTGGGGCTTTCTTT.

The chain combines TRBV6-5 with TRBJ1-2; 12 nucleotides agree with TRBD1. Trimming cost V 1 base and J 5 bases; bases outside gene matches: 5. CDR3 length equals 16 residues. Germline V gene data show CDR1 as MNHEY and CDR2 as SVGAGI. CDR3 sequence: CASSYWDRGLEYGYTF. CDR3 DNA sequence: TGTGCCAGCAGTTACTGGGACAGGGGGCTCGAGTATGGCTACACCTTC.

The chain recombines TRBV19 with TRBJ1-5; perhaps TRBD1 as D (6 bases). In germline, CDR1 is LNHDA, CDR2 SQIVND (reference sequence). Trimming removed 5 bases at V and 6 bases at J, with 11 bases between. The CDR3 loop spans 13 amino acids. CDR3 sequence reads: CASSAGVRQPQHF. DNA for the CDR3: TGTGCCAGTAGTGCAGGGGTACGTCAGCCCCAGCATTTT.

This clone was recorded only once. The CDR3 is CASSPGTANTGELFF. In DNA form, the CDR3 reads TGTGCCAGCTCACCCGGGACTGCGAACACCGGGGAGCTGTTTTTT. The V gene is TRBV18, the J gene TRBJ2-2; a possible D gene is TRBD2 (6 bases). The ends were cut back, 3 bases at V and 0 bases at J, with 8 bases in the middle. From germline, CDR1 is KGHSH and CDR2 LQKENI. The CDR3 spans 15 residues.

This chain links TRBV6-1 with TRBJ2-1, with D perhaps TRBD1 (6 bases). Trimming left V 6 bases short and J 3 bases short, with 15 bases between. Germline V gene lookup returns CDR1 MNHNS and CDR2 SASEGT. CDR3 length: 15 residues. CDR3 in DNA: TGTGCCAGCAGGCCAGGACAGAGAAACTACAATGAGCAGTTCTTC. This codes for CASRPGQRNYNEQFF.

There are a few counts of this clone. The J gene is TRBJ1-1, the V gene TRBV30, with D possibly matching TRBD1 (5 bases). Trimming removed 0 bases from V and 4 bases from J, with 12 bases in between. The CDR3 has 14 residues. Germline V gene sequence: CDR1 GTSNPN, CDR2 SVGIG (reference sequence). CDR3 amino acids: CAWSVPRTGTEAFF. For the CDR3, the DNA is TGTGCCTGGAGTGTACCCCGAACAGGCACTGAAGCTTTCTTT.

This clone has just one count. V usage is TRBV28 and J usage is TRBJ1-2; a weak D match, TRBD1 (5 bases). Germline V gives CDR1 MDHEN, CDR2 SYDVKM. The CDR3 runs 12 residues. Trimming took off 5 bases at V and 2 bases at J, with 6 bases between the two ends. The CDR3 DNA is TGTGCCAGCAGTCCAGGGAACTATGGCTACACCTTC. Translation: CASSPGNYGYTF.

The J gene is TRBJ2-7, the V gene TRBV7-9; 12 nucleotides match TRBD1. This CDR3 is built from 14 residues. J lost 6 bases, V lost 5 bases, and 5 bases had no gene match. In germline, CDR1 is SEHNR, CDR2 FQNEAQ (reference sequence). The CDR3 region has the DNA TGTGCCAGCAGCGCGGGACAGGGGGCAAGCGAGCAGTACTTC. Amino acids: CASSAGQGASEQYF.

This clone was recorded once. DNA of the CDR3: TGTGCCAGCAGTTTATCCATCATCCGGGATTGGAACACTGAAGCTTTCTTT. It codes for CASSLSIIRDWNTEAFF. The chain combines TRBV27 with TRBJ1-1; D is unresolved. The CDR3 consists of 17 residues. The germline gives CDR1 MNHEY, CDR2 SMNVEV (reference sequence). The V end was cut by 0 bases, the J end by 1 base, with 15 bases between.

The chain carries TRBV19 and TRBJ1-1, with 8 bases aligning to TRBD1. Germline V lookup: CDR1 LNHDA, CDR2 SQIVND (reference sequence). The CDR3 is 14 amino acids. Losses at the gene ends were 8 bases for V and 1 base for J; bases not matched to a gene: 6. The CDR3 loop reads CASWGQGANTEAFF. CDR3 DNA sequence: TGTGCCAGTTGGGGTCAGGGGGCGAACACTGAAGCTTTCTTT.

Here the CDR3 reads CASSLEQTISPLHF. Written as DNA, the CDR3 is TGTGCCAGCAGCTTAGAACAGACGATTTCACCCCTCCACTTT. The rearrangement uses TRBV11-2 and TRBJ1-6; no definite D call. The CDR3 totals 14 residues. Germline values: CDR1 SGHAT, CDR2 FQNNGV. The germline V and J ends were trimmed by 0 bases and 9 bases, with 9 bases remaining between them. Combining the CDR3 with reference TRBV11-2 and TRBJ1-6 gives the whole variable domain EAGVAQSPRYKIIEKRQSVAFWCNPISGHATLYWYQQILGQGPKLLIQFQNNGVVDDSQLPKDRFSAERLKGVDSTLKIQPAKLEDSAVYLCASSLEQTISPLHFGNGTRLTVT.

This clone was seen a handful of times. This chain joins TRBV5-6 and TRBJ1-2; D is undetermined. CDR3 length equals 12 residues. Germline V gene sequence: CDR1 SGHDT, CDR2 YYEEEE. V gave up 3 bases and J gave up 6 bases, with 9 bases separating them. CDR3 loop: CASSYNEDGYTF. CDR3 coding DNA: TGTGCCAGCAGCTACAACGAAGATGGCTACACCTTC.

This clone was seen just once. This chain connects TRBV6-5 to TRBJ1-5, with D possibly TRBD1 on 6 matching bases. This CDR3 comprises 14 residues. With 4 bases removed from V and 12 bases from J, the gap between germline ends came to 19 bases. CDR1 and CDR2 from the germline V gene are MNHEY and SVGAGI. The CDR3 DNA sequence: TGTGCCAGCAGTTGGGGCAGGGGCGCTCACCTCCAGCATTTT. Encoded protein: CASSWGRGAHLQHF.

The chain combines TRBV5-1 with TRBJ1-1; D possibly corresponds to TRBD1 (5 bases). V gave up 4 bases and J gave up 1 base, with 20 bases separating them. The CDR3 has 17 residues. In germline, CDR1 is SGHRS, CDR2 YFSETQ. The CDR3 DNA is TGCGCCAGCAGCAGGACAAACGGAGGGACGGGGAACACTGAAGCTTTCTTT. Amino acids: CASSRTNGGTGNTEAFF.

This chain links TRBV2 with TRBJ1-1; 7 bases line up with TRBD1. Germline-derived CDR1 and CDR2 are SNHLY and FYNNEI. The CDR3 spans 18 residues. V dropped 2 bases and J dropped 0; count of bases not matched to a gene: 12. For the CDR3, the DNA is TGTGCCAGCAGTGAACCACGACAGGGTCGGAGGGTGAACACTGAAGCTTTCTTT. As protein: CASSEPRQGRRVNTEAFF.

The table lists this clone with a few counts. CDR3 in amino acids: CAWVPGASQETQYF. The CDR3 region has the DNA TGTGCCTGGGTCCCTGGGGCCAGCCAAGAGACCCAGTACTTC. The rearrangement links TRBV30 to TRBJ2-5; maybe TRBD1 (5 bases). V was shortened by 5 bases and J by 1 base, with 14 bases between the two germline ends. Germline V gene sequence: CDR1 GTSNPN, CDR2 SVGIG (reference sequence). There are 14 residues in the CDR3. Filled out from reference TRBV30 and TRBJ2-5, the complete variable domain reads SQTIHQWPATLVQPVGSPLSLECTVEGTSNPNLYWYRQAAGRGLQLLFYSVGIGQISSEVPQNLSASRPQDRQFILSSKKLLLSDSGFYLCAWVPGASQETQYFGPGTRLLVL.

This clone appeared a few times. The rearrangement links TRBV15 to TRBJ2-7; the match to TRBD2 covers 10 bases. Germline V CDR1 and CDR2: LNHNV, YYDKDF (reference sequence). V lost 0 bases, J lost 1 base, and 9 bases stayed unmatched. The CDR3 consists of 18 residues. The CDR3 loop reads CATSRDLLGLAASYEQYF. The CDR3 DNA reads as TGTGCCACCAGCAGAGATCTCCTCGGACTAGCGGCATCCTACGAGCAGTACTTC.

The chain recombines TRBV6-6 with TRBJ1-6; D not resolved. The germline V gene has CDR1 MNHNY and CDR2 SVGAGI (reference sequence). This CDR3 region has 16 residues. Trimming removed 7 bases at V and 0 bases at J, with 13 bases between. The chain's CDR3 is CASTVDNYSYNSPLHF. CDR3 DNA: TGTGCCAGCACCGTAGACAATTACTCCTATAATTCACCCCTCCACTTT.

The genes are TRBV7-9 and TRBJ1-2, with 8 bases matching TRBD1. The V and J ends lost 5 bases and 4 bases, in that order; junction bases with no gene match: 6. This CDR3 has 14 amino acids. Germline V lookup: CDR1 SEHNR, CDR2 FQNEAQ (reference sequence). As DNA, the CDR3 is TGTGCCAGCAGCATCGAGACAGGGGTCTATGGCTACACCTTC. Translating gives CASSIETGVYGYTF.

The rearrangement joins TRBV4-2 to TRBJ2-3; perhaps TRBD2 as D (5 bases). The germline CDR1 and CDR2 sequences are LGHNA and YNFKEQ. V gave up 2 bases and J gave up 2 bases, with 17 bases separating them. The CDR3 length is 17 residues. CDR3 amino acids: CASSQRKLSGDTDTQYF. DNA for the CDR3: TGTGCCAGCAGCCAAAGAAAGTTGAGCGGAGACACAGATACGCAGTATTTT.

The chain employs TRBV30 and TRBJ1-2; unclear D gene. Germline V gene data show CDR1 as GTSNPN and CDR2 as SVGIG (reference sequence). Deletions cut 3 bases from V and 5 bases from J, with 19 bases between. The CDR3 has 15 residues. DNA for the CDR3: TGTGCCTGGAGAGTTATGATAATAGGAGGTTATGGCTACACCTTC. Protein: CAWRVMIIGGYGYTF.

V gene TRBV19 combines with J gene TRBJ2-1; 8 positions match TRBD1. The CDR3 totals 15 residues. Looked up from germline, CDR1 is LNHDA and CDR2 is SQIVND (reference sequence). V was clipped by 1 base and J by 4 bases; unmatched bases: 3. The CDR3 nucleotides are TGTGCCAGTAGTATAGGACAGGGGAGTTACAATGAGCAGTTCTTC. Encoded protein: CASSIGQGSYNEQFF.